What follows describes a single T cell receptor beta chain. The antigen remains unidentified. The CDR3 consists of 14 residues. CDR1 MNHEY and CDR2 SMNVEV come from the germline V gene (reference sequence). Trimming removed 8 bases from V and 7 bases from J, with 18 bases in between. The record originates from a study of T-cell memory formation after mild COVID-19. At the level of the study: Each donor largely had its own TCR clusters.

TCRalpha and TCRbeta libraries used 5'RACE with constant-segment primers and UMIs. MiXCR, applied by TCRdb to the 5' RACE reads, yields one record per CDR3 protein. The sample shows some 330,000 distinct CDR3 sequences, under 25% of them seen only once. Study results and caveats: CD4+ clones that contracted lay mainly in CM and EM; CD8+ ones lay in EMRA.

Sequenced sample: PBMCs or a T cell subset sorted from them (not recorded which). The genes are TRBV27 and TRBJ2-1, with D tentatively TRBD2 (7 bases). The source is an adult woman who had mild COVID-19 (a few samples of this study predate the infection). Cell type and time point are not known. In DNA, the CDR3 is TGTGCCAGCTACTTATTAGGGGGGGGGAATGAGCAGTTCTTC. Translated: CASYLLGGGNEQFF.